This T cell receptor beta chain was documented in a study of T-cell reconstitution after alpha-beta-depleted transplantation in children. V lost 3 bases and J lost 2, with 14 bases in between. Germline V lookup: CDR1 SGHTA, CDR2 FQGTGA. CDR3 length: 15 amino acids. During its preparation, the TCRbeta library received unique molecular identifiers. MiXCR was run by TCRdb on the PCR reads, yielding one entry per CDR3 protein. Counted here are 750,000 to 950,000 distinct CDR3 sequences, roughly 15% occurring once; the ten biggest clones make up about 5%. This clonotype was seen a handful of times. The sample consisted of PBMCs, mostly from graft donor cells, taken 360 days after TCRalphabeta/CD19-depleted stem cell transplant. The V and J genes are TRBV7-3 and TRBJ2-7; D might be TRBD1 or TRBD2, each matching 5 bases. The TCR sequence derives from a male patient younger than 18 who had a stem cell transplant for acute lymphoblastic leukemia, so the T cells may come from the graft donor. CDR3 sequence reads: CASSFMQGEAYEQYF. The CDR3 DNA follows: TGTGCCAGCAGCTTTATGCAGGGAGAGGCCTACGAGCAGTACTTC.